A single sample gave rise to the 15 T cell receptor beta chains below, sequenced in a study of lung T cells in sarcoidosis with Löfgren's syndrome. TCRdb redid the calling of the reads with MiXCR, one entry per CDR3 protein. Among approximately 20,000 distinct CDR3 sequences, roughly a fifth were seen once, and the ten largest hold about 4%. Material for sequencing was CD4+ T cells from PBMCs. These receptors were taken from a human donor with sarcoidosis (Löfgren's syndrome or another form), or a control subject (not recorded which).

As for this clonotype: A much more abundant neighbour one base away suggests this may be a read error. This chain joins TRBV18 and TRBJ1-2; D is unclear. Germline V lookup: CDR1 KGHSH, CDR2 LQKENI. This CDR3 region has 14 residues. CDR3 DNA: TGTGCCAGCTCACCGGTCGCAGATAACCATGGCTACACCTTC. The encoded protein is CASSPVADNHGYTF.

This clonotype was counted ten times or more. The chain is built from TRBV28 and TRBJ1-5; the D is unclear. Germline V gives CDR1 MDHEN, CDR2 SYDVKM. The CDR3 runs 16 residues. Trimming removed 6 bases at V and 7 bases at J, with 22 bases between. The CDR3 coding sequence is TGTGCCAGCAGGTCATCCTTGGTCGGGTTCGGGCAGCCCCAGCATTTT. Encoded protein: CASRSSLVGFGQPQHF.

A note on this clonotype: A much larger clonotype is one base distant, so this may be a read error. The V gene is TRBV29-1, the J gene TRBJ1-1; 8 bases match TRBD1. With V trimmed by 5 bases and J by 6 bases, 8 bases remained unmatched. The CDR3 has 13 amino acids. Germline assignment: CDR1 SQVTM and CDR2 ANQGSEA. The CDR3 protein is CSVHRGFVAEAFF. CDR3 in DNA: TGCAGCGTTCACAGGGGGTTCGTCGCTGAAGCTTTCTTT.

This rearrangement joins TRBV30 to TRBJ2-5; D gene uncertain. This CDR3 comprises 11 residues. V lost 1 base to trimming and J lost 1 base, with 1 base between them. Germline values: CDR1 GTSNPN, CDR2 SVGIG (reference sequence). DNA for the CDR3: TGTGCCTGGAGTGCCCAAGAGACCCAGTACTTC. It specifies CAWSAQETQYF.

On this clonotype itself: A read error is likely, as this CDR3 ends without the conserved phenylalanine or tryptophan. This chain connects TRBV16 to TRBJ1-6, with D possibly being TRBD1 (5 bases). CDR3 length: 15 residues. CDR1 is KGHSY and CDR2 is FQNENV in the germline V gene. Trimming took off 2 bases at V and 5 bases at J, with 10 bases between the two ends. In DNA, the CDR3 is TGTGCCAGCAGCCAAGCCGGCAGGGATAATTCACCCCTCCACCTG. It yields the protein CASSQAGRDNSPLHL.

In this sample, this clonotype turned up many times. The rearrangement joins TRBV5-1 to TRBJ2-1; D uncertain. The germline V and J ends were trimmed by 4 bases and 5 bases, with 10 bases remaining between them. CDR1 is SGHRS and CDR2 is YFSETQ in the germline V gene. This CDR3 spans 13 amino acids. The CDR3 loop reads CASSVAGNNEQFF. CDR3 DNA: TGCGCCAGCAGCGTGGCAGGTAACAATGAGCAGTTCTTC.

This clonotype showed up many times. The chain couples TRBV2 to TRBJ1-1; D may be TRBD1 (5 bases). The V gene lost 0 bases and the J gene lost 4 bases, with 9 bases spanning the gap. Per germline, CDR1 SNHLY and CDR2 FYNNEI. This CDR3 spans 14 amino acids. CDR3 amino acids: CASSEAWRGTEAFF. The CDR3, as DNA: TGTGCCAGCAGTGAAGCGTGGAGGGGCACTGAAGCTTTCTTT.

This clonotype counts as medium-sized (0.01 to 0.1%). The chain has TRBV6-1 and TRBJ2-3; 7 nucleotides match TRBD2. The J segment lost 1 base and the V segment lost 1 base, leaving 8 bases of the junction unmatched. The CDR3 sequence is 17 residues long. The V gene's germline CDR1 is MNHNS and CDR2 SASEGT. CDR3 sequence (DNA): TGTGCCAGCAGTGAAGTACTAGCGCCCCGTGGCACAGATACGCAGTATTTT. Encoded protein: CASSEVLAPRGTDTQYF.

By frequency in the sample, this clonotype is medium-sized (0.01 to 0.1%). The V call is TRBV28, the J call TRBJ1-1; the D is unclear. The germline V gene encodes CDR1 MDHEN and CDR2 SYDVKM. This CDR3 has 13 amino acids. Between the trimmed V and J ends, which lost 5 bases and 1 base, there was a span of 8 bases. DNA for the CDR3: TGTGCCAGCAGTCGCTCACCGAACACTGAAGCTTTCTTT. Its translation: CASSRSPNTEAFF.

This clonotype was seen repeatedly, ten times or more. The chain employs TRBV5-1 and TRBJ2-1, with D tentatively TRBD1 (5 bases). Germline V gene data show CDR1 as SGHRS and CDR2 as YFSETQ. CDR3 length: 16 residues. V lost 0 bases, J lost 7 bases, and 17 bases lay in between. CDR3 bases: TGCGCCAGCAGCTTGGAGGCCAGGGCCACTCGGAATGAGCAGTTCTTC. As protein: CASSLEARATRNEQFF.

This clonotype was detected many times. V is TRBV6-6 and J is TRBJ2-3; TRBD2 aligns across 9 bases. From germline, CDR1 is MNHNY and CDR2 SVGAGI (reference sequence). The CDR3 has 16 amino acids. V trimming: 0 bases; J trimming: 2 bases; junction bases outside the gene matches: 3. CDR3 DNA sequence: TGTGCCAGCAGTTACTCCACTAGCGGGTACACAGATACGCAGTATTTT. The encoded protein is CASSYSTSGYTDTQYF.

This clonotype has a count of ten or more. The chain combines TRBV5-1 with TRBJ2-7; weak D call: TRBD2 (6 bases). Trimming removed 4 bases at V and 5 bases at J, with 22 bases between. This CDR3 comprises 16 residues. CDR1 SGHRS and CDR2 YFSETQ come from the germline V gene. The chain's CDR3 is CASSLVGGTLPNEQYF. As DNA, the CDR3 is TGCGCCAGCAGCCTTGTGGGGGGAACCCTTCCTAACGAGCAGTACTTC.

This clonotype was seen only once. This sequence may be a read error, since a much larger clone differs from it by one base. The rearrangement links TRBV5-1 to TRBJ2-1; 7 bases agree with TRBD2. Germline V gives CDR1 SGHRS, CDR2 YFSETQ. This CDR3 has 16 residues. This chain's CDR3 is CASRRESSSSYSEQFF. The CDR3 region has the DNA TGCGCCAGCAGGCGGGAGTCTTCGAGCTCCTACAGTGAGCAGTTCTTC.

In regard to this clonotype: A read error is possible here, since a much larger clone lies one base away. This chain uses TRBV28 with TRBJ2-3; 7 positions agree with TRBD2. Germline lookup yields CDR1 MDHEN and CDR2 SYDVKM. The CDR3 spans 14 residues. CDR3 in DNA: TGTGCCAGCAGTTATCCGGGAGGCGCAGATGCGCAGTATTTT. Its translation: CASSYPGGADAQYF.

This clonotype was seen ten or more times. The rearrangement links TRBV20-1 to TRBJ2-3; 9 bases are a match to TRBD2. The V segment lost 5 bases and the J segment 1 base; nucleotides outside the gene matches: 7. The CDR3 runs to 15 residues. Germline CDR1 DFQATT, CDR2 SNEGSKA (reference sequence). The CDR3 bases are TGCAGTGCTTTCGAGACTAGCGGCGGCACAGATACGCAGTATTTT. This gives the protein CSAFETSGGTDTQYF.